This T cell receptor beta chain is from a study of T cells in Graves' hyperthyroidism and ophthalmopathy. Study-level findings and limits: Ophthalmopathy was distinguished from stable hyperthyroidism by 13 V-J signatures. Most clonotypes expanded in the thyroid (above 0.001) were also present in blood.

Trimming removed 6 bases from V and 9 bases from J; junction bases left unmatched: 11. This CDR3 region has 14 residues. Turning to this clonotype: The antigen is not known.

The investigators amplified TCR beta CDR3 regions from RNA transcripts. During a first-round RT-PCR of the TCR CDR3, the HTBI primer set was used. TCRdb reanalysed the multiplex PCR reads using MiXCR and keeps one entry per CDR3 protein. The sample includes more than 500,000 distinct CDR3 sequences, roughly 16% seen only once; the top ten take 25% to 30%. Duration under 3 months, a NOSPECS grade of at least 4, and a Clinical Activity Score of at least 3 characterized the ophthalmopathy patients. The source of this sequence is a woman aged 30 to 39 with Graves' ophthalmopathy. The sequencing input was blood. The chain carries TRBV12-3 or TRBV12-4 and TRBJ1-2; the match to TRBD1 covers 9 bases. The CDR3 here is CASSPFRQGDSYTF. CDR3 sequence (DNA): TGTGCCAGCAGCCCCTTCCGACAGGGGGATAGCTACACCTTC.